Listed here are 3 T cell receptor beta chains from one sample, sequenced in a study of shared clonotypes between healthy human individuals. Data came from immunoSEQ multiplex PCR; TCRdb stores just in-frame clones and leaves some out. Of some 1,100,000 clones in the sample, about four fifths were seen once. Sequencing was performed on memory CD4+ T cells from PBMCs. Subset noted: CD45RA-negative fraction. The receptors shown here come from a man aged 18 to 30 in good health. Some clones in this sample may be carry-over from other donors' samples.

CDR3 sequence (DNA): TGTGCCAGCAGTTTTGTACCGGGCGAGCAGTACTTC. This codes for CASSFVPGEQYF. The rearrangement links TRBV27 to TRBJ2-7; D unresolved. The CDR3 loop spans 12 amino acids. Germline CDR1 reads MNHEY; CDR2 reads SMNVEV (reference sequence). V was trimmed by 3 bases and J by 6 bases, leaving 9 bases between them.

On this clone itself: Other nucleotide sequences from this sample produce the same CDR3. The gene calls are TRBV29-1 and TRBJ2-5, with 8 bases fitting TRBD2. CDR1 and CDR2 from the germline V gene are SQVTM and ANQGSEA. The CDR3 contains 16 residues. V was pared by 0 bases and J by 5 bases, with 11 bases of the junction left unmatched. CDR3 nucleotide sequence: TGCAGCGTTGAAGACCGTCGGGGGGGGCGCGGGGAGACCCAGTACTTC. This codes for CSVEDRRGGRGETQYF.

There are a few counts of this clone. The chain combines TRBV6-5 with TRBJ2-6; TRBD1 matches at 7 bases. With V trimmed by 8 bases and J by 2 bases, 6 bases remained unmatched. The length of the CDR3 is 15 residues. CDR1 MNHEY and CDR2 SVGAGI come from the germline V gene. CDR3 amino acids: CASQTTGAGANVLTF. CDR3 DNA sequence: TGTGCCAGCCAAACTACAGGGGCTGGGGCCAACGTCCTGACTTTC.